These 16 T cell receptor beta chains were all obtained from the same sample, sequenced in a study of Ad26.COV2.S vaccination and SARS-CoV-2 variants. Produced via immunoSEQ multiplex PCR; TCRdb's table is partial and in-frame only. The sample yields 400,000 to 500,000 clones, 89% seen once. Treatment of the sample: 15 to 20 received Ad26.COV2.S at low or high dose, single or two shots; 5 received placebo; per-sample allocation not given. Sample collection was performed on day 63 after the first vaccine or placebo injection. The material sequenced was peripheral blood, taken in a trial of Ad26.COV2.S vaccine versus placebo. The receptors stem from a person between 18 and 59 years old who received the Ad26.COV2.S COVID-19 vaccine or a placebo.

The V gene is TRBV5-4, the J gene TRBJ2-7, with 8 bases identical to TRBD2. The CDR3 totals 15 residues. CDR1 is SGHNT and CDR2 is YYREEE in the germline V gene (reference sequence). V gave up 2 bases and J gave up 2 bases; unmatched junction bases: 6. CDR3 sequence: CASSFNPGLAYEQYF. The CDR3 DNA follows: TGTGCCAGCAGCTTCAATCCGGGACTAGCCTACGAGCAGTACTTC.

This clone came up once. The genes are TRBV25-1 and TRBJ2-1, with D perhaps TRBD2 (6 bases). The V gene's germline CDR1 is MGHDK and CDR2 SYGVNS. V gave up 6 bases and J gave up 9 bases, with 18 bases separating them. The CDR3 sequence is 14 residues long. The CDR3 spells CASRTQPQEGEQFF. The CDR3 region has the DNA TGTGCCAGCAGGACCCAACCACAGGAGGGTGAGCAGTTCTTC. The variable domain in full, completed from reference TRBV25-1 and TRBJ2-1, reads EADIYQTPRYLVIGTGKKITLECSQTMGHDKMYWYQQDPGMELHLIHYSYGVNSTEKGDLSSESTVSRIRTEHFPLTLESARPSHTSQYLCASRTQPQEGEQFFGPGTRLTVL.

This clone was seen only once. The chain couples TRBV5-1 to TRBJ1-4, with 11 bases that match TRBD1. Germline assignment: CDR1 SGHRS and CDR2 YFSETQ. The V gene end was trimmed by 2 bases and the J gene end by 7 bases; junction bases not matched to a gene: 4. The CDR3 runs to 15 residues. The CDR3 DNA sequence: TGCGCCAGCAGCTTAGGGACAGGGGGTTCTGAAAAACTGTTTTTT. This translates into CASSLGTGGSEKLFF.

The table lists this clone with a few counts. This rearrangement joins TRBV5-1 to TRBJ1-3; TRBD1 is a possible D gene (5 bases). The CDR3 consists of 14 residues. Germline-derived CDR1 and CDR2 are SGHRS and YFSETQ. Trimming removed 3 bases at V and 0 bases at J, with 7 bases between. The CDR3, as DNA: TGCGCCAGCAGCTCGACAGCCTCTGGAAACACCATATATTTT. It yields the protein CASSSTASGNTIYF.

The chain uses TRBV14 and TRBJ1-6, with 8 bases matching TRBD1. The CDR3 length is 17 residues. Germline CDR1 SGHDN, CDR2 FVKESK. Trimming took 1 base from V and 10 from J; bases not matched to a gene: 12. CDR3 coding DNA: TGTGCCAGCAGCCAAGTAGGACAGGGTATCTTTAAGTCACCCCTCCACTTT. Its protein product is CASSQVGQGIFKSPLHF.

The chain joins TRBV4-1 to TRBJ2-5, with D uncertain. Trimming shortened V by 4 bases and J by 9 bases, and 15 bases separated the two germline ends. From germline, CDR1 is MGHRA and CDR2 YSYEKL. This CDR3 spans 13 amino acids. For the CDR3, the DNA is TGCGCCAGCAGCCCCGGACGTGTCATGGCCCAGTACTTC. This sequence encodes CASSPGRVMAQYF.

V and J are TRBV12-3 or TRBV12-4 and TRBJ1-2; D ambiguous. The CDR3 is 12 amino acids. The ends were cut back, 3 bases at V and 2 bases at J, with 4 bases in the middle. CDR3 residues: CASSFFNYGYTF. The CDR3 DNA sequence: TGTGCCAGCAGTTTCTTCAACTATGGCTACACCTTC.

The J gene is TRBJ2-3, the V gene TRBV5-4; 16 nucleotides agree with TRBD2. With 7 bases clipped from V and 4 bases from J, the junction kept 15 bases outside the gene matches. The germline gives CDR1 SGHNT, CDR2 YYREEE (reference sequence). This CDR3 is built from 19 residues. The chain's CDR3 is CASPSSGGTSGRAADTQYF. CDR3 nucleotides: TGTGCCAGCCCAAGTTCGGGGGGGACTAGCGGGAGGGCCGCAGATACGCAGTATTTT.

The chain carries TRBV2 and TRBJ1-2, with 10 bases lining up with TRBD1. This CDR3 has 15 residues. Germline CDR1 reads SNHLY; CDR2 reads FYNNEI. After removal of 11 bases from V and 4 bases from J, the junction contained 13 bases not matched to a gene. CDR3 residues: CAEFSAGQGGYGYTF. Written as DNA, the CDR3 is TGTGCCGAGTTTTCAGCCGGACAGGGGGGCTATGGCTACACCTTC.

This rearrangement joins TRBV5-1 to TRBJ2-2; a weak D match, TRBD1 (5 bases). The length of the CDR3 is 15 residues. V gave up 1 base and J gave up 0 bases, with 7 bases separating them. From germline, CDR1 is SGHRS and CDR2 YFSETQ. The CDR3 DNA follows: TGCGCCAGCAGCTTGCTACAGGCGAACACCGGGGAGCTGTTTTTT. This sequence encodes CASSLLQANTGELFF.

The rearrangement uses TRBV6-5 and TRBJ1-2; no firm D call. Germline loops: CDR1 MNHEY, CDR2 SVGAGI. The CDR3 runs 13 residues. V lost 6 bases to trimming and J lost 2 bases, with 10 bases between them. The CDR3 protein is CASSQSGNYGYTF. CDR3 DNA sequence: TGTGCCAGCAGCCAAAGCGGAAACTATGGCTACACCTTC.

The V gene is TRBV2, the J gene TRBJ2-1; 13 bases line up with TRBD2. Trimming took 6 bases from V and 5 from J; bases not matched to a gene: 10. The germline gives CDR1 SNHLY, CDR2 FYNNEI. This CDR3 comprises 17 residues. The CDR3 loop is CASRTSGRAWGHNEQFF. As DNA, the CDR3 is TGTGCCAGCAGAACTAGCGGGAGGGCCTGGGGCCACAATGAGCAGTTCTTC.

CDR3 amino acids: CASSQVTREQAGELFF. The CDR3 DNA follows: TGCGCCAGCAGCCAAGTCACGCGGGAGCAGGCCGGGGAGCTGTTTTTT. J is TRBJ2-2 and V is TRBV4-3, with TRBD2 matching 7 bases. Trimming took 1 base from V and 6 from J; bases not matched to a gene: 8. The germline CDR1 and CDR2 sequences are LGHNA and YSLEER. This CDR3 comprises 16 residues.

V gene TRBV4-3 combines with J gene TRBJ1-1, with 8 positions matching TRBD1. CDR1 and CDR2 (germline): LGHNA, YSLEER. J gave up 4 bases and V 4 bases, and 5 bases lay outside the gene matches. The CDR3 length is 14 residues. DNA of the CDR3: TGCGCCAGCAGCCGTATCACAGGGGGCACTGAAGCTTTCTTT. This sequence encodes CASSRITGGTEAFF.

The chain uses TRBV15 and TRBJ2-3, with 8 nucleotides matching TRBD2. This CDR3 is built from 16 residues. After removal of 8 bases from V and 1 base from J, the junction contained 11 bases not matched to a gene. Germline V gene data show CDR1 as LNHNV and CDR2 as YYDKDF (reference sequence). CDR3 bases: TGTGCCACCCGGCGAACGCGGGGGGTGGGCACAGATACGCAGTATTTT. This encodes CATRRTRGVGTDTQYF. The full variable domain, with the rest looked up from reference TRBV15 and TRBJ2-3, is DAMVIQNPRYQVTQFGKPVTLSCSQTLNHNVMYWYQQKSSQAPKLLFHYYDKDFNNEADTPDNFQSRRPNTSFCFLDIRSPGLGDTAMYLCATRRTRGVGTDTQYFGPGTRLTVL.

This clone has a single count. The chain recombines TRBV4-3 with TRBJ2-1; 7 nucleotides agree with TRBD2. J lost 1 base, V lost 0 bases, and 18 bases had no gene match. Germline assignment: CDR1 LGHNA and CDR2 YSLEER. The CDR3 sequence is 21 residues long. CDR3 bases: TGCGCCAGCAGCCAAGACTTAGGATGGGGGAGGGCTGTCTCGTCCTACAATGAGCAGTTCTTC. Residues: CASSQDLGWGRAVSSYNEQFF.